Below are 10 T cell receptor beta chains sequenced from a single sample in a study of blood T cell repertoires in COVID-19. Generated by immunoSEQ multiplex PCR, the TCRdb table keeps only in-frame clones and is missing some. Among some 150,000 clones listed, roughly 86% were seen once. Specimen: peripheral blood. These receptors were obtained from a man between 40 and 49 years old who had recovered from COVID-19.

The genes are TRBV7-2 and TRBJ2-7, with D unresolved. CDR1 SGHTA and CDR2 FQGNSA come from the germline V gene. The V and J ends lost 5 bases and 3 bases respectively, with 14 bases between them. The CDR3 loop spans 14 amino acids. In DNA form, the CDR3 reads TGTGCCAGCAGCCCCTACCTTACCGGCTACGAGCAGTACTTC. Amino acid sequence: CASSPYLTGYEQYF.

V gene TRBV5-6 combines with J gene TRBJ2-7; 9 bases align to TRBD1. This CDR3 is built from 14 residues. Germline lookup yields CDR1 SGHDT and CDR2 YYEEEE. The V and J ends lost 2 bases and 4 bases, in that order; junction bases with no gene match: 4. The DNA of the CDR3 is TGTGCCAGCAGCTTAACAGGGGGCGGGTACGAGCAGTACTTC. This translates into CASSLTGGGYEQYF.

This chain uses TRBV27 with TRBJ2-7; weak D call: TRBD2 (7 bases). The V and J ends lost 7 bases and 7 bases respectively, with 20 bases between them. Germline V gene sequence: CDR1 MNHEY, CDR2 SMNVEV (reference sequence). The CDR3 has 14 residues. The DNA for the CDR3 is TGTGCCAGCAACCTTCGGGGGGCAATGACTGAGCAGTACTTC. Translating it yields CASNLRGAMTEQYF.

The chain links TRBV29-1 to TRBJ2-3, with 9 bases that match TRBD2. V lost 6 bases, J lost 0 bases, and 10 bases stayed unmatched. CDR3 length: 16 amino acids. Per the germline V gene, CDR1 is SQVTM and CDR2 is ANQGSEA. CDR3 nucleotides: TGCAGCGTCCTTAGCGGGAGTTATACTAGCACAGATACGCAGTATTTT. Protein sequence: CSVLSGSYTSTDTQYF.

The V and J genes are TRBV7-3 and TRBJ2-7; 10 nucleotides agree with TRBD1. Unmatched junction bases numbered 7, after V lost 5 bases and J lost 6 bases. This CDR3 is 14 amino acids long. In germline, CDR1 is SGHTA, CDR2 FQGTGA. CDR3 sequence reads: CASSPGQGSSEQYF. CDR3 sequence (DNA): TGTGCCAGCAGCCCGGGACAGGGGAGCAGCGAGCAGTACTTC.

The CDR3 DNA reads TGTGCCAGCAGCCAAGATGGAACGGGGGTCGCTGATACGCAGTATTTT. Translating gives CASSQDGTGVADTQYF. The V call is TRBV4-2, the J call TRBJ2-3; maybe TRBD2 (6 bases). The V gene lost 0 bases and the J gene lost 6 bases, with 16 bases spanning the gap. Per the germline V gene, CDR1 is LGHNA and CDR2 is YNFKEQ. The CDR3 consists of 16 residues.

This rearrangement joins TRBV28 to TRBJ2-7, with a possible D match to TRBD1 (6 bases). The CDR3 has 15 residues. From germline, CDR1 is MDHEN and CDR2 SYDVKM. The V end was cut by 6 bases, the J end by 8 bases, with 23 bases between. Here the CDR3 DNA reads TGTGCCAGCAGCCCCAGCGGTATAGGGGGAGCCCAGCAGTACTTC. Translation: CASSPSGIGGAQQYF. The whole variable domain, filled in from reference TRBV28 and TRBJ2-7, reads DVKVTQSSRYLVKRTGEKVFLECVQDMDHENMFWYRQDPGLGLRLIYFSYDVKMKEKGDIPEGYSVSREKKERFSLILESASTNQTSMYLCASSPSGIGGAQQYFGPGTRLTVT.

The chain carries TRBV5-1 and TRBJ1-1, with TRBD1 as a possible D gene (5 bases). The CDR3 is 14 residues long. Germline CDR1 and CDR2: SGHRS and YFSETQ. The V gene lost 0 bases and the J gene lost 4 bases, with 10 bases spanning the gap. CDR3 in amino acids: CASSLVGQGTEAFF. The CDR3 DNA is TGCGCCAGCAGCTTGGTAGGGCAGGGCACTGAAGCTTTCTTT.

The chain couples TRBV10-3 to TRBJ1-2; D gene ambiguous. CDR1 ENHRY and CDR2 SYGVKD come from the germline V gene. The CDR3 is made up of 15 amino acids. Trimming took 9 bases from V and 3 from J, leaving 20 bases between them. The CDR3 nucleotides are TGTGCCATATTTGAGTCCACAGCCTCGGACTATGGCTACACCTTC. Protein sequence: CAIFESTASDYGYTF.

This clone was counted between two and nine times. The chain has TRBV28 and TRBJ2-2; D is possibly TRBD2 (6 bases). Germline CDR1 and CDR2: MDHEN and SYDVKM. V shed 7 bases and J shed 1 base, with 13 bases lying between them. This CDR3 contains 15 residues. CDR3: CASIPRDLNTGELFF. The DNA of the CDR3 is TGTGCCAGCATCCCCCGGGACTTGAACACCGGGGAGCTGTTTTTT.